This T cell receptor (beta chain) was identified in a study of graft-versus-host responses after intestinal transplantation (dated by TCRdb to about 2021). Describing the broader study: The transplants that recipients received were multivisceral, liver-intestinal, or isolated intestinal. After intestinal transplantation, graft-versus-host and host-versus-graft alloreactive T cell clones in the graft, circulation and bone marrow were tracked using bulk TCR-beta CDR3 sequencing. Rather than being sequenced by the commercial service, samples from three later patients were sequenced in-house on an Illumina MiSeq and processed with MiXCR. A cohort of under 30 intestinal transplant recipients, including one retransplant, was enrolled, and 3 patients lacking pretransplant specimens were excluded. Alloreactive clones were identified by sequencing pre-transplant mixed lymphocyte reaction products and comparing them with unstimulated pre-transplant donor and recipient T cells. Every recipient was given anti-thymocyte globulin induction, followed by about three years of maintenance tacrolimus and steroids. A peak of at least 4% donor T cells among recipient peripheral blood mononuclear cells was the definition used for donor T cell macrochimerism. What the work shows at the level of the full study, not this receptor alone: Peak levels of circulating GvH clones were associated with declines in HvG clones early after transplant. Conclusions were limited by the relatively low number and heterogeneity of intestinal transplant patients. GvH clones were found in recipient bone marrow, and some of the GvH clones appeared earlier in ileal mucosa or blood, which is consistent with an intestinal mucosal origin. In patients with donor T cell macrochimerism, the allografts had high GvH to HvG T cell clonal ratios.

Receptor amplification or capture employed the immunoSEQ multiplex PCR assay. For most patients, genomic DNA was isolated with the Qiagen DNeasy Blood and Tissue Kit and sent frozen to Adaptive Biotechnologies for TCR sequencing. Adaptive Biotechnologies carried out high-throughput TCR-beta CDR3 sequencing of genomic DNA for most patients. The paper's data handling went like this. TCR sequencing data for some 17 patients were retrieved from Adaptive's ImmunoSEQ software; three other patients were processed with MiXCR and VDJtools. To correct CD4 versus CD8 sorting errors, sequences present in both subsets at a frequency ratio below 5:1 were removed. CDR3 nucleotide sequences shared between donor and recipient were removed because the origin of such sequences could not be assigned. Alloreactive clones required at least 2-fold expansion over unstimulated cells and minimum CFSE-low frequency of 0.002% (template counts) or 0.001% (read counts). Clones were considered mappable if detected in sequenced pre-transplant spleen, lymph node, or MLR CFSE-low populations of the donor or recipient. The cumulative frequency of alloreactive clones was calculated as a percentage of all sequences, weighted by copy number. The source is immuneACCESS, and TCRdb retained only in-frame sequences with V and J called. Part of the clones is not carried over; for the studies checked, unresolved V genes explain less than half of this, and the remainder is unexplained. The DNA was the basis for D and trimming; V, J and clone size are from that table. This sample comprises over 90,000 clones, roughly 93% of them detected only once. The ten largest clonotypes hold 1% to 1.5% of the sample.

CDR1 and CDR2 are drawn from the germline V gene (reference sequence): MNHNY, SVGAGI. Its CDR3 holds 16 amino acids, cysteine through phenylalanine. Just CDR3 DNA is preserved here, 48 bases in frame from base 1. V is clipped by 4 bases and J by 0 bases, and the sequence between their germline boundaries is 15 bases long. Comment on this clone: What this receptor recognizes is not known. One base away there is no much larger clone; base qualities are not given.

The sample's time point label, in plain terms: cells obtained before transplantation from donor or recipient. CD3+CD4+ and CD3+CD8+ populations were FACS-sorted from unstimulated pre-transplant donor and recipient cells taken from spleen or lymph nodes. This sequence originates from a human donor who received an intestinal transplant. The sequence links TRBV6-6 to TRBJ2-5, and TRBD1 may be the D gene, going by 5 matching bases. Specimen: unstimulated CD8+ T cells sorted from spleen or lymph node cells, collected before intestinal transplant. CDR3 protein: CASSFGVGVDQETQYF. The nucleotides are TGTGCCAGCAGTTTCGGAGTAGGGGTAGACCAAGAGACCCAGTACTTC.